This T cell receptor (beta chain) stems from a study of CD8+CD57+ T cells in acquired aplastic anemia. The CDR3 is 14 residues long. Germline values: CDR1 SGDLS, CDR2 YYNGEE. V lost 0 bases and J 2 bases, leaving 7 bases between the germline ends. Patients sequenced had flow cytometry evidence of CD8+CD57+ cell expansion. TCR beta VDJ and CDR3 profiles were obtained from a genomic DNA template. TCRdb analysed the reads with MiXCR anew, one entry per CDR3 protein. The sample lists 200,000 to 300,000 distinct CDR3 sequences, roughly 82% seen once, with 40% to 55% in the top ten. This sequence originates from a human donor with aplastic anemia. The J gene is TRBJ2-3, the V gene TRBV9; a possible D gene is TRBD2 (6 bases). Sequencing was carried out using sorted CD4+, CD8+, or CD8+CD57+ T cells (not recorded which) from PBMCs. The CDR3: CASSVGLDTDTQYF. CDR3 DNA: TGTGCCAGCAGCGTAGGACTAGACACAGATACGCAGTATTTT.